This T cell receptor beta chain was identified during a study of blood T cell repertoires in COVID-19. Germline V gene data show CDR1 as KGHSH and CDR2 as LQKENI. The CDR3 runs 16 residues. With V trimmed by 0 bases and J by 2 bases, 3 bases remained unmatched. The authors' processing: From reference gene primer amplification, estimates of nucleated cell counts were derived. Only in-frame clones appear in the TCRdb table, and some are missing; sequencing was by immunoSEQ multiplex PCR. That table is the source of V, J and clone size, and D and trimming were worked out from the DNA. The sample includes about 50,000 clones, approximately 90% of them seen just once.

The sample taken for sequencing was peripheral blood. The chain uses TRBV18 and TRBJ1-2, with 10 bases matching TRBD1. This receptor was obtained from a woman of 80 years or more with COVID-19, enrolled during active disease. The CDR3 DNA reads TGTGCCAGCTCACCACCTGCGACAGGGGGCAACTATGGCTACACCTTC. Its translation: CASSPPATGGNYGYTF.